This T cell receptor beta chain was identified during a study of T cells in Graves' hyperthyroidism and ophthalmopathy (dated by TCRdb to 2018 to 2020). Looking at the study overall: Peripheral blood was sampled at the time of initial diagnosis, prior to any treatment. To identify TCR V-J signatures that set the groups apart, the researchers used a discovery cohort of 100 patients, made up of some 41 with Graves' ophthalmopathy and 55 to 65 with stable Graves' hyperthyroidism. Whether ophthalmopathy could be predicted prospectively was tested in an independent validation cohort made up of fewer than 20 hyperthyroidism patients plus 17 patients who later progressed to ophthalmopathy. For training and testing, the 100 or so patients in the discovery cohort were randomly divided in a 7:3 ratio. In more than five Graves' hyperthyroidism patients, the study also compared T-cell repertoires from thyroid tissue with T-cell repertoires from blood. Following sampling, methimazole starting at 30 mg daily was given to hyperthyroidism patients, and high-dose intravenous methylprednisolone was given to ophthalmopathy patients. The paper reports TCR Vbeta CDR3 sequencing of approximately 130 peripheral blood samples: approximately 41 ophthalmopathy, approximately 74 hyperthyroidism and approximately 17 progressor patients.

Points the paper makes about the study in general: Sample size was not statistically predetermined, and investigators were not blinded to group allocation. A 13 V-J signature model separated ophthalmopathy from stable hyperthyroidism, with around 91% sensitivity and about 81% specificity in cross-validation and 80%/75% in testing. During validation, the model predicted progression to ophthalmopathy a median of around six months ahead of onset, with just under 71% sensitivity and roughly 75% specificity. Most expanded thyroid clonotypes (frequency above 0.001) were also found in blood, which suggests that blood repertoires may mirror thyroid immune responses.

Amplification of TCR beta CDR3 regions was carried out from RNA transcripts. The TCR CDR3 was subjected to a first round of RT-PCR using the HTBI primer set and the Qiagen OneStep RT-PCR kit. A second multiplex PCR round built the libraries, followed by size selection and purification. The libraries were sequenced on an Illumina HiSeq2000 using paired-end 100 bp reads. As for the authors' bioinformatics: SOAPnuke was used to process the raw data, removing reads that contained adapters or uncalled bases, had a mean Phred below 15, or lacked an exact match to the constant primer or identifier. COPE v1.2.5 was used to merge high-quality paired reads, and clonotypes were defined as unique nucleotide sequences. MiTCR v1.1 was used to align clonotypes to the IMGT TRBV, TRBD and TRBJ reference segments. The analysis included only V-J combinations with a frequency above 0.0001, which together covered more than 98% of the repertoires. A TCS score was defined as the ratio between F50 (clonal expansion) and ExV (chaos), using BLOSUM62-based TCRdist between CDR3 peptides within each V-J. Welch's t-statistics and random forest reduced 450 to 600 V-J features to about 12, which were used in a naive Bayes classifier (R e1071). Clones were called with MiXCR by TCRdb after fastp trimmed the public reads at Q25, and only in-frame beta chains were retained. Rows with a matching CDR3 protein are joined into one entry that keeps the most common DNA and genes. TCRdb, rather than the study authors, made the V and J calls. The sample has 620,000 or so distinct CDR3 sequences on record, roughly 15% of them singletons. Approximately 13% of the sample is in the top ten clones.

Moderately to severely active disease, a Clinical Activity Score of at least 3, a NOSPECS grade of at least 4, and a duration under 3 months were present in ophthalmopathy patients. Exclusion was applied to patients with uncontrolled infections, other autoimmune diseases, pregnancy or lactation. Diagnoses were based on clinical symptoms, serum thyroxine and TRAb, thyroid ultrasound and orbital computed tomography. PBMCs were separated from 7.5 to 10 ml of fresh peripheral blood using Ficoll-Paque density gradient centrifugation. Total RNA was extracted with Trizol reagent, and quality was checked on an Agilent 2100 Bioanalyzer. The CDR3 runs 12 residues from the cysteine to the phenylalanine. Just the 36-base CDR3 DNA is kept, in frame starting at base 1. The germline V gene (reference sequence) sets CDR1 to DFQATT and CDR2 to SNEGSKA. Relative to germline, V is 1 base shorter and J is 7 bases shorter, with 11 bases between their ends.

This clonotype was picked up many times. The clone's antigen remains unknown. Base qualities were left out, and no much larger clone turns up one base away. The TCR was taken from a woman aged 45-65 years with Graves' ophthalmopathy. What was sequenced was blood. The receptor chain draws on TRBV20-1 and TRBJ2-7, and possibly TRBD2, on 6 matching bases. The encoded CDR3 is CSARVGGGEQYF. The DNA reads TGCAGTGCTAGAGTTGGTGGGGGGGAGCAGTACTTC.